The clone carrying this TCR beta chain was picked up a small number of times. Relying on iRepertoire HTBI primers and Arm-PCR of CDR3 regions, the team built TCR beta libraries. Using its own MiXCR run on the multiplex PCR reads, TCRdb lists one record per CDR3 protein. This repertoire shows fewer than 400,000 distinct CDR3 sequences, roughly 20% found once; its top ten account for less than 25%. Specified time point: persistent/refractory GD, antithyroid drugs over 5 years with positive TRAb. PBMC RNA served as the TCR library source. The CDR3 contains 11 residues. Trimming removed 6 bases from V and 9 bases from J, with 9 bases in between. Germline V gene sequence: CDR1 KGHSH, CDR2 LQKENI. These data are taken from a study of regulatory T cells in long-lasting Graves disease.

The TCR originated in a female donor with Graves disease. This chain joins TRBV18 and TRBJ1-5; D is ambiguous. The sample was peripheral blood mononuclear cells (PBMCs), taken when the disease was refractory, from a patient treated with antithyroid drugs. The CDR3 DNA reads TGTGCCAGCTCCCGCAACGGGCCCCAGCATTTT. Translating it yields CASSRNGPQHF.